This TCR beta chain was recorded in a study of blood T cell repertoires in COVID-19. Germline CDR1 MGHRA, CDR2 YSYEKL. V lost 1 base and J lost 5, with 11 bases in between. The CDR3 consists of 15 residues. Produced via immunoSEQ multiplex PCR; TCRdb's table is partial and in-frame only. Altogether about 440,000 clones are present, approximately 90% being singletons, with the ten largest covering roughly 12%. The V call is TRBV4-1, the J call TRBJ1-4, with a tentative D call TRBD1 (5 bases). Specimen: peripheral blood. The receptor was derived from a woman aged 45-60 years with COVID-19, enrolled during active disease. CDR3 sequence reads: CASSQVGRVNEKLFF. DNA of the CDR3: TGCGCCAGCAGCCAAGTAGGCAGGGTAAATGAAAAACTGTTTTTT.